This is a list of T cell receptor beta chains from one sample in a study of vaccination effects on CD4 cells after COVID-19. Method: immunoSEQ multiplex PCR; TCRdb's copy keeps in-frame clones and lacks some. Of around 30,000 clones in the sample, about 70% were seen once. These TCRs are of unknown antigen specificity. The sequences come from CD4+ T cells from PBMCs cultured with HCoV-229E spike peptides, collected after COVID-19 vaccination. The receptors originated from a human donor who received a COVID-19 vaccine. Each CDR3 is given with its conserved first and last residue. A D gene is named only where the DNA matches it firmly. Expanded clones are given a class, and other clones once, few, many or no size at all.

TRBJ1-1,.,TRBV19,once,TGTGCCAGTAGGGGGAGGAAGAACACTGAAGCTTTCTTT,CASRGRKNTEAFF
TRBJ2-2,.,TRBV5-4,.,TGTGCCAGCACCGGGGAGCTGTTTTTT,CASTGELFF
TRBJ2-5,TRBD1,TRBV27,.,TGTGCCGGCAGTTTATGGGGACAGAGACCCGATAGAGAGACCCAGTACTTC,CAGSLWGQRPDRETQYF
TRBJ1-1,TRBD1,TRBV2,.,TGTGCCAGCACCTGGGGACAGGGGATTGAAGCTTTCTTT,CASTWGQGIEAFF
TRBJ1-4,TRBD1,TRBV6-5,.,TGTGCCAGCAGAGTTGGACAGGGGAATGAAAAACTGTTTTTT,CASRVGQGNEKLFF
TRBJ1-2,TRBD1,TRBV12-3/TRBV12-4,few,TGTGCCAGCAGTTTGGACAGGGGGTTTGGCTACACCTTC,CASSLDRGFGYTF
TRBJ1-1,TRBD1,TRBV27,few,TGTGCCAGCAGTTTGACAGGGAGGACTGAAGCTTTCTTT,CASSLTGRTEAFF
TRBJ2-6,.,TRBV2,.,TGTGCCAGCAGTGGGGACATACTCTCTGGGGCCAACGTCCTGACTTTC,CASSGDILSGANVLTF
TRBJ1-1,.,TRBV21-1,.,TGTGCCAGCAGCAAAGAAATCTTGGGGAACACTGAAGCTTTCTTT,CASSKEILGNTEAFF
TRBJ2-3,.,TRBV11-2,.,TGTGCCAGCAGCCCCATCTCCACAGATACGCAGTATTTT,CASSPISTDTQYF
TRBJ1-2,.,TRBV2,.,TGTGCCAGCATCGCACCCAACGATCTTAACTATGGCTACACCTTC,CASIAPNDLNYGYTF
TRBJ1-2,.,TRBV20-1,.,TGCAGTGCTAGCGGTTCGGATGGCTACACCTTC,CSASGSDGYTF
TRBJ2-3,TRBD1,TRBV10-3,.,TGTGCCATCAGGCCGGGACAGGGGGCCGGCACAGATACGCAGTATTTT,CAIRPGQGAGTDTQYF
TRBJ2-7,TRBD2,TRBV5-6,.,TGTGCCAGCAGCCCGACGGGACTAGCGGGAGTCTCCGAGCAGTACTTC,CASSPTGLAGVSEQYF
TRBJ1-1,.,TRBV5-4,.,TGTGCCAGCAGCTTTGAGGGGAACACTGAAGCTTTCTTT,CASSFEGNTEAFF
TRBJ2-2,.,TRBV6-5,.,TGTGCCAGCACCACGACGAACACCGGGGAGCTGTTTTTT,CASTTTNTGELFF
TRBJ2-5,TRBD2,TRBV7-2,.,TGTGCCAGCAGCTTAGTTGGACTAGCGGGGGAAGAGACCCAGTACTTC,CASSLVGLAGEETQYF
TRBJ1-4,.,TRBV5-1,.,TGCGCCAGCAGATACGGAGTTGGTGAAAAACTGTTTTTT,CASRYGVGEKLFF
TRBJ1-2,.,TRBV2,few,TGTGCCAGCAGTTCTCAGTTAAACTATGGCTACACCTTC,CASSSQLNYGYTF
TRBJ2-3,TRBD2,TRBV29-1,.,TGCAGCGTTGTTCCACTAGCGGGGTCCACAGATACGCAGTATTTT,CSVVPLAGSTDTQYF
TRBJ2-2,.,TRBV27,.,TGTGCCAGCAGACTAGGCAGGGAATCCGGGGAGCTGTTTTTT,CASRLGRESGELFF
TRBJ2-5,TRBD2,TRBV7-9,.,TGTGCCAGCAGCGTTAGCGGGGGGGCCTTCCAAGAGACCCAGTACTTC,CASSVSGGAFQETQYF
TRBJ1-1,.,TRBV19,once,TGTGCCACCTACAGGCCCCCATACACTGAAGCTTTCTTT,CATYRPPYTEAFF
TRBJ1-2,TRBD1,TRBV2,.,TGTGCCAGCACCCCGACAGGGGCAGACTATGGCTACACCTTC,CASTPTGADYGYTF
TRBJ1-6,.,TRBV5-1,few,TGCGCCAGCAGCGGTGGCGGGAGCTCCTATAATTCACCCCTCCACTTT,CASSGGGSSYNSPLHF
TRBJ2-7,.,TRBV5-4,.,TGTGCCAGCAGCTTGTCCTTAGCGGCGGATGCCTACGAGCAGTACTTC,CASSLSLAADAYEQYF
TRBJ2-2,.,TRBV9,few,TGTGCCAGCAGCGTGAGGGGCACCACCGGGGAGCTGTTTTTT,CASSVRGTTGELFF
TRBJ1-2,TRBD1,TRBV7-8,few,TGTGCCAGCAGCGCCTACAGGGGAGAATATGGCTACACCTTC,CASSAYRGEYGYTF
TRBJ2-3,TRBD2,TRBV29-1,.,TGCAGCGTTGGTGGACTAGCGCAAAAAAGCTCTAGCACAGATACGCAGTATTTT,CSVGGLAQKSSSTDTQYF
TRBJ2-3,TRBD1,TRBV11-3,.,TGTGCCAGCAGAGGACAGGGGTCAGATACGCAGTATTTT,CASRGQGSDTQYF
TRBJ1-1,.,TRBV5-1,few,TGCGCCAGCAGCTTCCGTCCGAACACTGAAGCTTTCTTT,CASSFRPNTEAFF
TRBJ2-3,.,TRBV6-5,.,TGTGCCAGCAAGTCCAGGTCTCTTGTGGATACGCAGTATTTT,CASKSRSLVDTQYF
TRBJ2-3,.,TRBV27,.,TGTGCCAGCAGTTTATTTTCCCGGGTCAAGGCAGATACGCAGTATTTT,CASSLFSRVKADTQYF
TRBJ2-1,TRBD2,TRBV7-9,once,TGTGCCAGCAGCTTGACGGGGGGGAGGGGCCAGTTCTTC,CASSLTGGRGQFF
TRBJ2-2,.,TRBV3-1/TRBV3-2,.,TGTGCCAGCAGCCATTCTCCTAGTGTCGGGGAGCTGTTTTTT,CASSHSPSVGELFF
TRBJ2-7,.,TRBV18,.,TGTGCCAGCTCCAACGACCTTAGCTCCTACGAGCAGTACTTC,CASSNDLSSYEQYF
TRBJ2-7,.,TRBV6-5,.,TGTGCCAGCAGCCTGGACAGAAACGAGCAGTACTTC,CASSLDRNEQYF
TRBJ2-2,TRBD1,TRBV9,.,TGTGCCAGCAGGGGACAGGGGAGTGCCGGGGAGCTGTTTTTT,CASRGQGSAGELFF
TRBJ2-2,.,TRBV4-2,.,TGTGCCAGCAGCCAGGGACCGAGCGCCGGGGAGCTGTTTTTT,CASSQGPSAGELFF
TRBJ2-7,.,TRBV5-8,.,TGTGCCAGCAGCTACCATACCGGGACAAAGGACTACGAGCAGTACTTC,CASSYHTGTKDYEQYF
TRBJ1-2,.,TRBV18,few,TGTGCCAGCTCACCACAAGGGGGGCAGATTGGCTACACCTTC,CASSPQGGQIGYTF
TRBJ2-7,.,TRBV29-1,once,TGCAGCGTCACCAGGGAGTACGAGCAGTACTTC,CSVTREYEQYF
TRBJ2-5,.,TRBV7-8,.,TGTGCCAGCAGCTTTGGAGGCTCTATGAAAGAGACCCAGTACTTC,CASSFGGSMKETQYF
TRBJ2-1,TRBD1,TRBV24-1,.,TGTGCCACCAGTGAAGACAGGGGCAAGGATAATGAGCAGTTCTTC,CATSEDRGKDNEQFF
TRBJ2-7,.,TRBV9,once,TGTGCCAGCAGCCCTGGGACGGTGGGCTACGAGCAGTACTTC,CASSPGTVGYEQYF
TRBJ2-1,.,TRBV5-1,.,TGCGCCAGCAGCTTGGAATTATTCGCGGGGTCCGCCCAGAATGAGCAGTTCTTC,CASSLELFAGSAQNEQFF
TRBJ1-1,TRBD1,TRBV30,few,TGTGCCTGGAGTAGACAGGGGAACACTGAAGCTTTCTTT,CAWSRQGNTEAFF
TRBJ2-3,TRBD2,TRBV3-1/TRBV3-2,.,TGTGCCAGCAGCCGGACTAGCGGGAGGGCTGTAGATACGCAGTATTTT,CASSRTSGRAVDTQYF
TRBJ2-2,.,TRBV6-4,few,TGTGCCAGCAGTGACAGGGACACCGGGGAGCTGTTTTTT,CASSDRDTGELFF
TRBJ1-1,.,TRBV11-2,.,TGTGCCAGCAGCTTACCCCCAGGGTTCGACACTGAAGCTTTCTTT,CASSLPPGFDTEAFF
TRBJ2-1,.,TRBV18,.,TGTGCCAGCTCACCACCGACTGGGGGCAACAATGAGCAGTTCTTC,CASSPPTGGNNEQFF
TRBJ1-2,TRBD1,TRBV7-9,.,TGTGCCAGCAGCTTAGGGGACAGGGGGTACGAGGGCTACACCTTC,CASSLGDRGYEGYTF
TRBJ2-3,TRBD1,TRBV9,few,TGTGCCAGCAGCGAGGGGACAGTTAGCACAGATACGCAGTATTTT,CASSEGTVSTDTQYF
TRBJ1-2,.,TRBV5-8,.,TGTGCCAGCAGCTTGAAGTGGGGCAGGGAAGGGTATGGCTACACCTTC,CASSLKWGREGYGYTF
TRBJ2-7,TRBD1,TRBV4-2,.,TGTGCCAGCAGCCAAGATTTAGGGACAGGGCTCTATAATGAGCAGTACTTC,CASSQDLGTGLYNEQYF
TRBJ2-7,.,TRBV3-1/TRBV3-2,.,TGTGCCAGCAGCCAAGTATGGCTGGATAGCTCCTACGAGCAGTACTTC,CASSQVWLDSSYEQYF
TRBJ2-2,TRBD2,TRBV25-1,.,TGTGCCAGCACCCTAGCGGGAGGAAGCACCGGGGAGCTGTTTTTT,CASTLAGGSTGELFF
TRBJ1-1,.,TRBV6-5,few,TGTGCCAGCAGTTACACCACATATTATAACACTGAAGCTTTCTTT,CASSYTTYYNTEAFF